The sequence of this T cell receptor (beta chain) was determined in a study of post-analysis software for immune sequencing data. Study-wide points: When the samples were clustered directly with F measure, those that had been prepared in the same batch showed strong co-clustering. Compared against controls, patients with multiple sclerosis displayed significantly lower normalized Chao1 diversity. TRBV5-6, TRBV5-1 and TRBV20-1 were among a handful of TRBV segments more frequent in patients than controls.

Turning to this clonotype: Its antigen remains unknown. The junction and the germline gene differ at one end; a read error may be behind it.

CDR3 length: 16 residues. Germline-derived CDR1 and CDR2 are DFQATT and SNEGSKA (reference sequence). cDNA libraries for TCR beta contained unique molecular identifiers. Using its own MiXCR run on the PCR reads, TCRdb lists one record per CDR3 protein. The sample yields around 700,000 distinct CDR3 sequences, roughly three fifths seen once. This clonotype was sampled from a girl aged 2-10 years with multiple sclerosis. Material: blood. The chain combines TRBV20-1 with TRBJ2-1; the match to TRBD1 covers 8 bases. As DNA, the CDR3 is TGCAGTGCTAGACCCGACAGGGGATCCCGTTGGAATGAGCGGTTCTTC. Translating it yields CSARPDRGSRWNERFF.